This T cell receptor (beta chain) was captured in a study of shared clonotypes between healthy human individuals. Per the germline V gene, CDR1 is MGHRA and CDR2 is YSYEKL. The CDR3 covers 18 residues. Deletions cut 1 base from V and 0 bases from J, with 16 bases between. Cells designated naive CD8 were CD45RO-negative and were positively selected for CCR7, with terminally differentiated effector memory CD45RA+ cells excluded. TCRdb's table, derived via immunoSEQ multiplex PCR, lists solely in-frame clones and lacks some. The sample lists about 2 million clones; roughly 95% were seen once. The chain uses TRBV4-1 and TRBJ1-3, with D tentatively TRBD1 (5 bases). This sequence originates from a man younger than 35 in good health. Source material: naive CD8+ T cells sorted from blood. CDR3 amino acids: CASSQVLRTRSSGNTIYF. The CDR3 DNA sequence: TGCGCCAGCAGCCAAGTTCTTAGGACACGAAGCTCTGGAAACACCATATATTTT.